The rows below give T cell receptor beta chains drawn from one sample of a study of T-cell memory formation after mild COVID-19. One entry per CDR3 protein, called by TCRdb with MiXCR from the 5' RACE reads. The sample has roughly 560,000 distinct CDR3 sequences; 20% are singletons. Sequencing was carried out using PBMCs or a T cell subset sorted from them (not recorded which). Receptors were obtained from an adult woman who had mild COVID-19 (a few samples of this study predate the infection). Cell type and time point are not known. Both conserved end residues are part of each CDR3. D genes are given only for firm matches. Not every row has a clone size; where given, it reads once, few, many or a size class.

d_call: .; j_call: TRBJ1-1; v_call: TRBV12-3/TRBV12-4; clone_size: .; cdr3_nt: TGTGCCAGCAGCAGCAGCCCATGGGGAGCTTTCTTT; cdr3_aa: CASSSSPWGAFF
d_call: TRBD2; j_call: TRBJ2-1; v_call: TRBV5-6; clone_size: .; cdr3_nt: TGTGCCAGCAGCATGGGACTAGCGGATGAGCAGTTCTTC; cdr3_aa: CASSMGLADEQFF
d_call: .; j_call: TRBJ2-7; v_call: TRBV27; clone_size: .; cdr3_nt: TGTGCCAGCAGTCCCTACAGGACCCTAGCCGACGAGCAGTACTTC; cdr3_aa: CASSPYRTLADEQYF
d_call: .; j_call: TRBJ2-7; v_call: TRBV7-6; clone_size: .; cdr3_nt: TGTGCCAGCAGCTTATCTGAAACCTACGAGCAGTACTTC; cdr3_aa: CASSLSETYEQYF
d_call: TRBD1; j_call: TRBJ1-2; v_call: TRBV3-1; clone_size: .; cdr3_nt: TGTGCCAGCAGCCGTCGGACAGGGCAGCCGGGGGGCTACACCTTC; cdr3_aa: CASSRRTGQPGGYTF
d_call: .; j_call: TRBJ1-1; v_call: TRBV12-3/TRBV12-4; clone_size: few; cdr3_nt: TGTGCCAGCAGCTTGCCCACAGGGCTAACTGAAGCTTTCTTT; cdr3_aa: CASSLPTGLTEAFF
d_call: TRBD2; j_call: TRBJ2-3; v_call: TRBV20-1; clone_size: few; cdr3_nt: TGCAGTGCTATCCCCGGTTCCAGCGGGGGGCTGACAGATACGCAGTATTTT; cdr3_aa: CSAIPGSSGGLTDTQYF
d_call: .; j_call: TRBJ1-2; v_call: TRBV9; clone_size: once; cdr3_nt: TGTGCCAGCAGCGTAGCTGGGTCCTCGGCTAACTATGGCTACACCTTC; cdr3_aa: CASSVAGSSANYGYTF
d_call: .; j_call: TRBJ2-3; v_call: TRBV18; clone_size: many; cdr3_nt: TGTGCCAGCTCACCTTCATTCGGTTTGGATACGCAGTATTTT; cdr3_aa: CASSPSFGLDTQYF
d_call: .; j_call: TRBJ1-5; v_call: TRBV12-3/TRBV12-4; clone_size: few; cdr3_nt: TGTGCCAGCAGTTCCCGCCTCTCTAAGGTTGGACAGCCCCAGCATTTT; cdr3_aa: CASSSRLSKVGQPQHF